This T cell receptor (beta chain) is drawn from a study of brain T cells in children with intractable seizures. The study, taken as a whole, reports: Viral specificity was inferred only from CDR3 similarity; HCMV serostatus was unknown.

The sequenced cases were selected for having the highest brain T cell transcript signatures. V dropped 9 bases and J dropped 4 bases, with 20 bases sitting between them. The germline gives CDR1 MNHEY, CDR2 SVGAGI. The CDR3 totals 15 residues. Generated by immunoSEQ multiplex PCR, the TCRdb table keeps only in-frame clones and is missing some. The table records 1,500 to 1,900 clones, 80% to 90% of them present only once. As to this clone: Its antigen is not known.

The chain links TRBV6-5 to TRBJ2-3, with D possibly matching TRBD1 (5 bases). Sequences were derived from resected brain tissue, sampled at surgery. This receptor was obtained from a boy aged 10-17 years with focal cortical dysplasia and intractable seizures. The DNA for the CDR3 is TGTGCCAGTCAACGGGCAGGGCTGAGCTCAGATACGCAGTATTTT. It codes for CASQRAGLSSDTQYF.